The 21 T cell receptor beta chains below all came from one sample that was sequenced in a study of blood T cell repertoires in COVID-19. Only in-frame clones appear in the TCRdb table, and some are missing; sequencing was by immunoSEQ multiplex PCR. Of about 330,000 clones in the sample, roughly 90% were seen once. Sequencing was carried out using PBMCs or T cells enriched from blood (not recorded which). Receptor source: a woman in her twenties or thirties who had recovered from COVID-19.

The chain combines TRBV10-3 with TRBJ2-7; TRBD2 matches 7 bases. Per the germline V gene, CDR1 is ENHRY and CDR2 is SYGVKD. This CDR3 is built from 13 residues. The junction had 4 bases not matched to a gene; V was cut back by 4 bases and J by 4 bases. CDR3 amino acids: CAISAREMYEQYF. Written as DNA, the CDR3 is TGTGCCATCAGTGCGCGGGAGATGTACGAGCAGTACTTC.

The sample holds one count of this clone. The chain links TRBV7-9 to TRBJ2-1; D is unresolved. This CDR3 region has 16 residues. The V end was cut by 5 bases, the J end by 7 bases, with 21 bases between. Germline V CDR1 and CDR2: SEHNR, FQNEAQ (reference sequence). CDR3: CASSPKLRIGGNEQFF. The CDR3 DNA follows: TGTGCCAGCAGCCCGAAGTTGAGAATTGGTGGTAATGAGCAGTTCTTC.

As DNA, the CDR3 is TGTGCCAGCAGCGCCCTCCGGGGACTTGGCTACACCTTC. This codes for CASSALRGLGYTF. The V and J genes are TRBV2 and TRBJ1-2, with D maybe TRBD1 (5 bases). Germline lookup yields CDR1 SNHLY and CDR2 FYNNEI. The V gene lost 6 bases and the J gene lost 7 bases, with 15 bases spanning the gap. This CDR3 has 13 residues.

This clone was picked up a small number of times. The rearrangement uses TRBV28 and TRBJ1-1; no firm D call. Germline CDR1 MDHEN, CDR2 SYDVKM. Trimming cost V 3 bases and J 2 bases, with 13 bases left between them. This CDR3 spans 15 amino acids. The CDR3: CASSFLRRSNTEAFF. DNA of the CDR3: TGTGCCAGCAGTTTCCTGCGACGGAGCAACACTGAAGCTTTCTTT.

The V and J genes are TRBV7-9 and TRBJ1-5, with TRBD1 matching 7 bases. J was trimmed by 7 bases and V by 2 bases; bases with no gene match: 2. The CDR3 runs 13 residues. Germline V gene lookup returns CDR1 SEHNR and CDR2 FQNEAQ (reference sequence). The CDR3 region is CASSLQGGQPQHF. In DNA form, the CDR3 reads TGTGCCAGCAGCTTACAGGGGGGACAGCCCCAGCATTTT.

The CDR3 spells CASSFLLLPTEAFF. CDR3 DNA sequence: TGTGCCAGCAGTTTTCTCCTCCTCCCCACTGAAGCTTTCTTT. This chain connects TRBV6-2 or TRBV6-3 to TRBJ1-1; D uncertain. CDR1 and CDR2 (germline): MNHEY, SVGEGT. V was cut by 4 bases and J by 4 bases, with 13 bases left in between. The CDR3 covers 14 residues.

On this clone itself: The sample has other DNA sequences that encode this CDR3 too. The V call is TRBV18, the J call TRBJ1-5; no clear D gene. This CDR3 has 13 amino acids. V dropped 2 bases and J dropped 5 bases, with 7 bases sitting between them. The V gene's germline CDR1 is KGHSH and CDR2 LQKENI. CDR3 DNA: TGTGCCAGCTCACCAGGGAGCGATCAGCCCCAGCATTTT. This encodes CASSPGSDQPQHF.

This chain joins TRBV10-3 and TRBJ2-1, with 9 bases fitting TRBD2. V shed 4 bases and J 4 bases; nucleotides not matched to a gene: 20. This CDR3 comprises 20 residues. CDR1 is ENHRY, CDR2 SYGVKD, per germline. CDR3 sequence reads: CAISASGGPASDSLYNEQFF. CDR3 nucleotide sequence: TGTGCCATCAGTGCCAGCGGGGGGCCTGCTTCAGACAGTTTGTACAATGAGCAGTTCTTC.

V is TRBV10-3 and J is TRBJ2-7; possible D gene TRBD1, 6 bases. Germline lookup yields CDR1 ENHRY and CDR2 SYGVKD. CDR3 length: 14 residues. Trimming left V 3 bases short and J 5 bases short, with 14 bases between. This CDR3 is CAISERGGVHEQYF. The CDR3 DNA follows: TGTGCCATCAGTGAACGAGGGGGAGTCCACGAGCAGTACTTC.

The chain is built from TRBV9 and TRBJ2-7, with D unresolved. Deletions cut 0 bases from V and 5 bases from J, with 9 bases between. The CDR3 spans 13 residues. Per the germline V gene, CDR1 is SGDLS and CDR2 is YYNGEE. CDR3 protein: CASSVGPADEQYF. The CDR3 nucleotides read TGTGCCAGCAGCGTAGGCCCCGCGGACGAGCAGTACTTC. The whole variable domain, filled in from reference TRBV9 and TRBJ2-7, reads DSGVTQTPKHLITATGQRVTLRCSPRSGDLSVYWYQQSLDQGLQFLIQYYNGEERAKGNILERFSAQQFPDLHSELNLSSLELGDSALYFCASSVGPADEQYFGPGTRLTVT.

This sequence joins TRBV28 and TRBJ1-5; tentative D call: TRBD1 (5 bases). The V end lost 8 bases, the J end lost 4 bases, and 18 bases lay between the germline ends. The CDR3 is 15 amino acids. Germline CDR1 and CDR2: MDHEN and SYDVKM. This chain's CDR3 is CASSQGSPRNQPQHF. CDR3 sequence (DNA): TGTGCCAGCTCCCAGGGATCCCCGCGGAATCAGCCCCAGCATTTT.

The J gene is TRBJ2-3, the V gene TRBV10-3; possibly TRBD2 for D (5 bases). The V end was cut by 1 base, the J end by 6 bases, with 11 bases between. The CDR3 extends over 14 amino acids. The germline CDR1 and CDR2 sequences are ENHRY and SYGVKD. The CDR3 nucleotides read TGTGCCATCAGTGAGTATCGGGGTAGCGATACGCAGTATTTT. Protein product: CAISEYRGSDTQYF.

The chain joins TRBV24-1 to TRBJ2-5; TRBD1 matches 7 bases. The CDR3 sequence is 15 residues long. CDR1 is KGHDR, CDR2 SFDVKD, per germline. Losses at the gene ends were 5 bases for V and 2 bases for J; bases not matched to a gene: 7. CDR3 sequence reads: CATSAIGQAQETQYF. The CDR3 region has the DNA TGTGCCACCAGTGCCATTGGACAGGCTCAAGAGACCCAGTACTTC.

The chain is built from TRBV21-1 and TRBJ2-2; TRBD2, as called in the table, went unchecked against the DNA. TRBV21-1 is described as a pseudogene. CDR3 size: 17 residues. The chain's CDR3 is CASSHTASNSGTGELFF. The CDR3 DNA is TGTGCCAGCAGTCATACCGCCTCGAACTCTGGCACCGGGGAGCTGTTTTTT.

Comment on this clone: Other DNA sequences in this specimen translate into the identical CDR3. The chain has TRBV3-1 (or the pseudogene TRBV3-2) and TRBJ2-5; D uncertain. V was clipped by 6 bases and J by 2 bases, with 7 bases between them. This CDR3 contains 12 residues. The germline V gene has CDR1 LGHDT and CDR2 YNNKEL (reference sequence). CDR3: CASSHLQETQYF. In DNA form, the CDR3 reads TGTGCCAGCAGTCATCTACAAGAGACCCAGTACTTC.

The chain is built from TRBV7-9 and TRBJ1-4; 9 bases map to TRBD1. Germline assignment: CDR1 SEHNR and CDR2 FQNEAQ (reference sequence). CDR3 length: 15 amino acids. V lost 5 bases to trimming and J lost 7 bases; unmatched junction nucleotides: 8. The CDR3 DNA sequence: TGTGCCAGCAGCCCAACAGGGGGCCTCGCTGAAAAACTGTTTTTT. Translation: CASSPTGGLAEKLFF.

Here the CDR3 DNA reads TGTGCCAGCAGTTACAAAAGAGGTCTAATGAACACTGAAGCTTTCTTT. As protein: CASSYKRGLMNTEAFF. The gene calls are TRBV6-5 and TRBJ1-1; D is unclear. The V end lost 2 bases, the J end lost 0 bases, and 13 bases lay between the germline ends. Per the germline V gene, CDR1 is MNHEY and CDR2 is SVGAGI. The CDR3 contains 16 residues.

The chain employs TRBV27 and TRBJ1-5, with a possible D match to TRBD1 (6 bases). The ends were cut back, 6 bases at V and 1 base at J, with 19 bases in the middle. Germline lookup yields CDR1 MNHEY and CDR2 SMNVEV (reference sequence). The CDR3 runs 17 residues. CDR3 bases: TGTGCCAGCAGCTTGAGGGGGACGGGGACCAGCAATCAGCCCCAGCATTTT. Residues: CASSLRGTGTSNQPQHF.

Here the CDR3 reads CASSTGQGMNTEAFF. In DNA form, the CDR3 reads TGTGCCAGCTCAACGGGACAGGGCATGAACACTGAAGCTTTCTTT. The chain employs TRBV18 and TRBJ1-1; the match to TRBD1 covers 9 bases. V lost 5 bases and J lost 0; bases outside the gene matches: 4. Germline V gives CDR1 KGHSH, CDR2 LQKENI. There are 15 residues in the CDR3.

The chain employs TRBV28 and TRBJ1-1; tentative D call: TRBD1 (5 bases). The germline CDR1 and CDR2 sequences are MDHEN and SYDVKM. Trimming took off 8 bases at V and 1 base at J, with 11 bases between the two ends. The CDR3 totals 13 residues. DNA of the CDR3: TGTGCCAGCGGGCCCAGGGAGAACACTGAAGCTTTCTTT. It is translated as CASGPRENTEAFF.

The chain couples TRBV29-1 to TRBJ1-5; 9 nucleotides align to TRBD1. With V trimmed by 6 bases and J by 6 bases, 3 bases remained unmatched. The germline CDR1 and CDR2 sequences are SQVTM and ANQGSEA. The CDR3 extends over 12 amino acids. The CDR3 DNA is TGCAGCGTCGGACAGGGGAGTCAGCCCCAGCATTTT. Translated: CSVGQGSQPQHF.